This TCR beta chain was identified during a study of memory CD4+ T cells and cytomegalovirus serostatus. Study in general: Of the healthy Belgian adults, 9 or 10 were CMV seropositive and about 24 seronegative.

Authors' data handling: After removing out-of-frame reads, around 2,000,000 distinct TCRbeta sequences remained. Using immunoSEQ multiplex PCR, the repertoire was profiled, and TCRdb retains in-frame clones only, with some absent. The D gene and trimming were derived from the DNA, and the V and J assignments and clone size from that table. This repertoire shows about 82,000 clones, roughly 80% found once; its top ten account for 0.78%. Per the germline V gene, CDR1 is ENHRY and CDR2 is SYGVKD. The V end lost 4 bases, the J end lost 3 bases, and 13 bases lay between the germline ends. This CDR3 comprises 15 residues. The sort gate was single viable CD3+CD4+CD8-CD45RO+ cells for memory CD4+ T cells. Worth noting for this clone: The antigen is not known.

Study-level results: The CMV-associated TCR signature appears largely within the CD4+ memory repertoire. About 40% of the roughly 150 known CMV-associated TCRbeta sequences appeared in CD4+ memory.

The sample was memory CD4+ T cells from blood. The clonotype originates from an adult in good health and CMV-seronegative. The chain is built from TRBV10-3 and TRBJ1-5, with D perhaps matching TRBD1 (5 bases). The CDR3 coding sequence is TGTGCCATCAGTGTGAATTCCAGGGACAATCAGCCCCAGCATTTT. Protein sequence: CAISVNSRDNQPQHF.